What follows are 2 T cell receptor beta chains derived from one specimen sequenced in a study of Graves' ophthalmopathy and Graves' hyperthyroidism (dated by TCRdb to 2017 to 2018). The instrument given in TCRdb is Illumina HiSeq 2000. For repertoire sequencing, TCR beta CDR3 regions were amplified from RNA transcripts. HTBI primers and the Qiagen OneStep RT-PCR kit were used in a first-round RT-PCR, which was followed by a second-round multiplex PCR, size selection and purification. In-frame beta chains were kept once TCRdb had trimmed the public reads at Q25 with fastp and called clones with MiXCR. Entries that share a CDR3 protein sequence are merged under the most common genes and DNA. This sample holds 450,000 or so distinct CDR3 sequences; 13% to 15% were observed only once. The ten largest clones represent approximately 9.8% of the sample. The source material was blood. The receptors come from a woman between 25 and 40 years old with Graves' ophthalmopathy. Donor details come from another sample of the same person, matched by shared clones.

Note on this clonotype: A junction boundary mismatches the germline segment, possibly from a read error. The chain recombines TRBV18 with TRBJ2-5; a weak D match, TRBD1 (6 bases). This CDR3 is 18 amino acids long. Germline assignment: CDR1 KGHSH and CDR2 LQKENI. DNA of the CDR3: TGTGTCAGCTCACCAACCCCACAGGGTCTGGCGCAAGGGGAGACCCAGTACTTC. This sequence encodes CVSSPTPQGLAQGETQYF. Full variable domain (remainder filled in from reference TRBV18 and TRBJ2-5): NAGVMQNPRHLVRRRGQEARLRCSPMKGHSHVYWYRQLPEEGLKFMVYLQKENIIDESGMPKERFSAEFPKEGPSILRIQQVVRGDSAAYFCVSSPTPQGLAQGETQYFGPGTRLLVL.

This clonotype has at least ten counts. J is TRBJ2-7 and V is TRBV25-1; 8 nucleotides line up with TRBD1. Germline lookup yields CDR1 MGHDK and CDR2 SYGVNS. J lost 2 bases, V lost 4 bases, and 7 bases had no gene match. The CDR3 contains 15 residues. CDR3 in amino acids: CASSGGDRRPYEQYF. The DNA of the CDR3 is TGTGCCAGCAGTGGAGGGGACAGGAGACCCTACGAGCAGTACTTC.